Listed below are T cell receptor beta chains from one sample, sequenced in a study of blood T cell repertoires in COVID-19. The data were produced by immunoSEQ multiplex PCR, yet TCRdb's version contains in-frame clones alone and is incomplete. This table has a few hundred thousand clones, 88% appearing once. The sample comprised PBMCs or T cells enriched from blood (not recorded which). All receptors come from a woman between 18 and 29 years old who had recovered from COVID-19. CDR3s include the opening cysteine and the closing phenylalanine or tryptophan. The D gene is left open where the match is weak. Expanded clones get a size class; other rows say once, few or many, or leave the size out.

j_call	d_call	clone_size	v_call	cdr3_nt	cdr3_aa
TRBJ2-4	TRBD2	.	TRBV7-2	TGTGCCAGCAGCTCTTTGACTAGCGGGGAATCTTTAGCCAAAAACATTCAGTACTTC	CASSSLTSGESLAKNIQYF
TRBJ2-3	TRBD2	.	TRBV4-3	TGCGCCAGCAGCCAAGATTTGTCGGGGGGGATCACAGATACGCAGTATTTT	CASSQDLSGGITDTQYF
TRBJ1-5	.	.	TRBV30	TGTGCCTGGAGTGCCGTTGGGGGGTACAATCAGCCCCAGCATTTT	CAWSAVGGYNQPQHF
TRBJ1-2	TRBD1	few	TRBV2	TGTGCCGGGGGACAGGGGAGCGGCTACACCTTC	CAGGQGSGYTF
TRBJ2-7	TRBD1	.	TRBV9	TGTGCCAGCAGCCCCGGACAGGTAGCCTACGAGCAGTACTTC	CASSPGQVAYEQYF
TRBJ2-3	.	.	TRBV9	TGTGCCAGCAATCGTAGCCCAAGCACAGATACGCAGTATTTT	CASNRSPSTDTQYF
TRBJ1-1	TRBD1	.	TRBV11-2	TGTGCCAGCAGCTTAAGGACAGGGGTCGAGAACACTGAAGCTTTCTTT	CASSLRTGVENTEAFF
TRBJ2-1	TRBD2	.	TRBV18	TGTGCCAGCTCACCACCCCTAGCGGGGGAGCGGTTCTTC	CASSPPLAGERFF
TRBJ1-4	TRBD1	.	TRBV5-1	TGCGCCAGCAGCTTGGAGGGACAGACTAATGAAAAACTGTTTTTT	CASSLEGQTNEKLFF
TRBJ1-2	TRBD1	.	TRBV5-1	TGCGCCAGCAGCCAGGACAGGCCTGAGGGCTACACCTTC	CASSQDRPEGYTF
TRBJ2-3	TRBD1	once	TRBV5-1	TGCGCCAGCAGCTTGGCCCAGGGGGCGCATACGCAGTATTTT	CASSLAQGAHTQYF
TRBJ2-4	TRBD2	.	TRBV11-2	TGTGCCAGCAGCCCTATGGGAGGGGCCCAAACTGCCAAAAACATTCAGTACTTC	CASSPMGGAQTAKNIQYF